This T cell receptor (beta chain) was sequenced during a study of blood T cells in healthy people across ages. Overall study results and limits: Naive CD4+ cell counts and diversity both ran higher in long-lived than in aged donors. Across samples, TCR beta diversity tracked strongly with naive T cell percentage.

Sample-barcoded 5' priming and a J-beta primer mix drove a second PCR of roughly 6 to 12 cycles. Each TCR beta cDNA got a 12-nucleotide random molecular identifier. A minimum of 2.5 million CDR3-containing paired-end reads was obtained for each sample. TCRdb ran MiXCR on the 5' RACE reads and lists one entry per CDR3 protein. Among about 620,000 distinct CDR3 sequences listed, roughly half were seen once. The CDR3 spans 15 residues. The V gene lost 1 base and the J gene lost 2 bases, with 12 bases spanning the gap. Germline CDR1 DFQATT, CDR2 SNEGSKA (reference sequence). This clonotype was detected many times. Its antigen is as yet unknown.

The chain carries TRBV20-1 and TRBJ2-4; D is undetermined. The TCR was taken from a woman aged 80 or over in good health. The sequencing sample was made of blood. CDR3: CSARGGNDTKNIQYF. The CDR3 DNA reads TGCAGTGCTAGAGGAGGAAACGATACCAAAAACATTCAGTACTTC.